The clone carrying this T cell receptor beta chain was found a few times. Its target is not known. CDR3 length: 16 residues. V lost 4 bases and J lost 3; bases outside the gene matches: 11. Among all donors, each was a healthy Caucasian. These data come from a study of identical twins. Template switching (which added a universal primer site) was used, and cDNA carried unique molecular identifiers. TCRdb fed the 5' RACE reads into MiXCR, producing one record per CDR3 protein. The sample contains some 630,000 distinct CDR3 sequences, about 7% of which appear only once. General observations from the study: Compared with unrelated sharing, twin-shared out-of-frame alpha sequences had more low-probability sequences. Models, which agreed with sharing between unrelated individuals, nonetheless underestimated the out-of-frame TCR alpha sharing seen in monozygotic twins.

These data were also filed under a second study, of yellow fever vaccine responses in identical twins.

Sequenced: PBMCs. The receptor's source is a young woman in good health. This rearrangement joins TRBV12-3 or TRBV12-4 to TRBJ2-5, with 7 bases identical to TRBD2. CDR3 nucleotide sequence: TGTGCCAGCAGTTCGTTGTTGGCTAGCGGAGAAGAGACCCAGTACTTC. Translated, it gives CASSSLLASGEETQYF.